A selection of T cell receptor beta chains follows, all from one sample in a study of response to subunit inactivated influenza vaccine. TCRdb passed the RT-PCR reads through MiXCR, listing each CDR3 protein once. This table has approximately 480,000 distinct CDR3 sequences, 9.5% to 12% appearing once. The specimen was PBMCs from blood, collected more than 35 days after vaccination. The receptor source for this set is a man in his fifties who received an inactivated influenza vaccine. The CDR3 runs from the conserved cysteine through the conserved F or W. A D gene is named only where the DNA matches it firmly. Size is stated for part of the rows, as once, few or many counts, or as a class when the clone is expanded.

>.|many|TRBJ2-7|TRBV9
TGTGCCAGCAGCGTAGGTGTAGGATACGAGCAGTACTTC
CASSVGVGYEQYF
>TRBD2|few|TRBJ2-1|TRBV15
TGTGCCACCAGGAAGTCAGCGGGGGGTCTGCATGAGCAGTTCTTC
CATRKSAGGLHEQFF
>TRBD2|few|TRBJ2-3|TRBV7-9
TGTGCCAGCAGCTCCAGACTAGCGGGAGATCGTACGCAGTATTTT
CASSSRLAGDRTQYF
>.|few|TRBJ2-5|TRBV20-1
TGCAGTGCTAGGCCGGACAAGCACCTAACGTGGGCCCAGTACTTC
CSARPDKHLTWAQYF
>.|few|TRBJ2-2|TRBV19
TGTGCCAGTCATCCGGACTTGAACACCGGGGAGCTGTTTTTT
CASHPDLNTGELFF
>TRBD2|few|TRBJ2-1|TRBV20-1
TGCAGTGCTCCCTCCCTAGCGGGGGCCTCCTACAATGAGCAGTTCTTC
CSAPSLAGASYNEQFF
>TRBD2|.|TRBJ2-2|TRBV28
TGTGCCAGCAGTTTGCTAGCGGGAGGCGACCGGGGCCGGGAGCTGTTTTTT
CASSLLAGGDRGRELFF
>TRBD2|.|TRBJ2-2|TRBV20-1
TGCAGTGCTACCAAAACTAGCGGGATAGTCTGGGGCGGGGAGCTGTTTTTT
CSATKTSGIVWGGELFF
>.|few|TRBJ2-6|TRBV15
TGTGCCACCAGCAGCCTCAGGTCCGGGGCCAACGTCCTGACTTTC
CATSSLRSGANVLTF
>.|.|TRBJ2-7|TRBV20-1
TGCAGTGCTAGAGGGACACGGGAGCAGTACTTC
CSARGTREQYF
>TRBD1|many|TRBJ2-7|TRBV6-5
TGTGCCAGCAGTTATTTTAGGACAGGCCCTTCCTACGAGCAGTACTTC
CASSYFRTGPSYEQYF
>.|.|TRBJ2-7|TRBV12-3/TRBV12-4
TGTGCCAGCACTTTTAGAGGGGGATTCTTAAGCTCCTACGAGCAGTACTTC
CASTFRGGFLSSYEQYF
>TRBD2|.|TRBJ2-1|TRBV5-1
TGCGCCAGCGGGGAGCCGATCGGGACTAGCGGGAACGAATTC
CASGEPIGTSGNEF
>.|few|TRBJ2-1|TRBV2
TGTGCCAGCAGTTCGGACAGTTACAATGAGCAGTTCTTC
CASSSDSYNEQFF
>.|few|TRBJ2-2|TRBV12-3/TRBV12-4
TGTGCCAGCAGTTTAGGGGCAGACACCGGGGAGCTGTTTTTT
CASSLGADTGELFF
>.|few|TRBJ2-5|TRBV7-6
TGTGCCAGCAGCTCTCTCGCACAGACCCAGTACTTC
CASSSLAQTQYF
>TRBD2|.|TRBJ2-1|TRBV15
TGTGCCACCAGCAGAGAACGGGGGGACTACAATGAGCAGTTCTTC
CATSRERGDYNEQFF
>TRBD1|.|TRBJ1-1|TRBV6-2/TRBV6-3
TGTGCCAGCAGTTTCCGGGGACAGGGGCCTGAAGCTTTCTTT
CASSFRGQGPEAFF